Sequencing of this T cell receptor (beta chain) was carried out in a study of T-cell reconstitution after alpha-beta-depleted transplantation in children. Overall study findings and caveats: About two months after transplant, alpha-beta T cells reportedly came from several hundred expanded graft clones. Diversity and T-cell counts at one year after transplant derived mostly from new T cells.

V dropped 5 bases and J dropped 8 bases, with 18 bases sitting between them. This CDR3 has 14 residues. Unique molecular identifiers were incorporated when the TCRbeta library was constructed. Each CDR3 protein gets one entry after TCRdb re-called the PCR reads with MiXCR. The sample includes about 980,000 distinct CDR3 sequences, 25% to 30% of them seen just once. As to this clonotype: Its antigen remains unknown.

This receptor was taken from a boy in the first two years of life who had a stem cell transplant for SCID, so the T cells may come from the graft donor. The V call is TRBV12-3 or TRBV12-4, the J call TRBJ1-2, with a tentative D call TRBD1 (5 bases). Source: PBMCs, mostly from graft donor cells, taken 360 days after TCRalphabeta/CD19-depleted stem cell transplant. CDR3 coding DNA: TGTGCCAGCAGTCTGACTTTAGGGGAGGGAGGCTACACCTTC. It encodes CASSLTLGEGGYTF.